These 25 T cell receptor beta chains share one sample of origin, sequenced in a study of cytomegalovirus exposure and HLA in healthy donors. 13 Jbeta primers and 60 Vbeta primers were used for the PCR. Method: immunoSEQ multiplex PCR; TCRdb's copy keeps in-frame clones and lacks some. This sample yields roughly 80,000 clones, of which around two thirds are seen a single time; 6.9% belongs to the top ten. Sequencing was carried out using PBMCs. The source is a woman in her fifties or sixties in good health and CMV-seropositive.

This clone was counted a few times. This sequence joins TRBV19 and TRBJ1-5; D gene unclear. The germline V gene encodes CDR1 LNHDA and CDR2 SQIVND (reference sequence). CDR3 size: 18 residues. Deletions cut 4 bases from V and 1 base from J, with 20 bases between. The CDR3 sequence: CASSRTLGERASNQPQHF. The CDR3 DNA reads TGTGCCAGTAGTAGGACTCTTGGGGAGCGGGCAAGCAATCAGCCCCAGCATTTT.

V is TRBV23-1 and J is TRBJ2-2, with TRBD2 matching 8 bases. TRBV23-1 is an open reading frame whose function is uncertain. J gave up 7 bases and V 7 bases, and 17 bases lay outside the gene matches. CDR3 length: 17 residues. CDR3 loop: CASKPLRGGVKNGELFF. Written as DNA, the CDR3 is TGCGCCAGCAAGCCTCTCCGGGGGGGGGTTAAAAACGGGGAGCTGTTTTTT.

V usage is TRBV4-1 and J usage is TRBJ1-1; D gene ambiguous. The ends were cut back, 3 bases at V and 10 bases at J, with 12 bases in the middle. CDR3 length equals 12 residues. CDR1 is MGHRA and CDR2 is YSYEKL in the germline V gene. The CDR3 is CASSHLNGRAFF. The CDR3 DNA reads as TGCGCCAGCAGCCACCTCAACGGTAGAGCTTTCTTT.

The chain employs TRBV28 and TRBJ1-4; 8 bases agree with TRBD1. With V trimmed by 0 bases and J by 2 bases, 5 bases remained unmatched. CDR3 length: 17 residues. Germline CDR1 and CDR2: MDHEN and SYDVKM. CDR3 in DNA: TGTGCCAGCAGTTTATGGGACAGGGCCCTTACTAATGAAAAACTGTTTTTT. This translates into CASSLWDRALTNEKLFF.

The chain carries TRBV11-2 and TRBJ2-1; D perhaps matches TRBD1 (5 bases). Germline loops: CDR1 SGHAT, CDR2 FQNNGV. V was clipped by 1 base and J by 6 bases, with 10 bases between them. This CDR3 contains 14 residues. The CDR3: CASSLAGQGNEQFF. CDR3 in DNA: TGTGCCAGCAGCTTAGCAGGGCAGGGCAATGAGCAGTTCTTC.

The chain is built from TRBV6-5 and TRBJ1-1, with D unresolved. V gave up 0 bases and J gave up 0 bases, with 11 bases separating them. This CDR3 region has 16 residues. Germline V CDR1 and CDR2: MNHEY, SVGAGI. In DNA, the CDR3 is TGTGCCAGCAGTTACTCATTGGTTTGGCTGAACACTGAAGCTTTCTTT. Protein sequence: CASSYSLVWLNTEAFF.

The chain carries TRBV7-3 and TRBJ2-2; 8 positions match TRBD2. CDR1 and CDR2 (germline): SGHTA, FQGTGA. Trimming took 6 bases from V and 3 from J; bases not matched to a gene: 9. The CDR3 totals 16 residues. CDR3 region: CASRRADGGDTGELFF. For the CDR3, the DNA is TGTGCCAGCAGAAGAGCCGACGGGGGGGACACCGGGGAGCTGTTTTTT.

As for this clone: Other DNA sequences from this sample encode an identical CDR3 as well. J is TRBJ1-4 and V is TRBV5-1; maybe TRBD1 (6 bases). This CDR3 region has 14 residues. Germline lookup yields CDR1 SGHRS and CDR2 YFSETQ. With 0 bases removed from V and 8 bases from J, the gap between germline ends came to 11 bases. CDR3 loop: CASSLGQGSEKLFF. CDR3 coding DNA: TGCGCCAGCAGCTTGGGGCAGGGGAGCGAAAAACTGTTTTTT.

This clone was found a few times. CDR3 DNA sequence: TGTGCCAGCGGGGGGGCGCGGACAGGGTACGATTTTAATAGTGAGCAGTACGTC. It translates to CASGGARTGYDFNSEQYV. The J gene is TRBJ2-7, the V gene TRBV2; D is perhaps TRBD1 (8 bases). This CDR3 comprises 18 residues. Germline-derived CDR1 and CDR2 are SNHLY and FYNNEI. V lost 8 bases to trimming and J lost 7 bases, with 33 bases between them.

The chain uses TRBV5-1 and TRBJ2-7; 7 bases are a match to TRBD2. Germline V gene sequence: CDR1 SGHRS, CDR2 YFSETQ. The length of the CDR3 is 15 residues. V was clipped by 0 bases and J by 0 bases; unmatched bases: 3. The CDR3 DNA reads TGCGCCAGCAGCTTGGTCGGGGGGTCCTCCTACGAGCAGTACTTC. This encodes CASSLVGGSSYEQYF.

The rearrangement links TRBV14 to TRBJ1-4; D remains ambiguous. With 2 bases removed from V and 8 bases from J, the gap between germline ends came to 9 bases. CDR1 and CDR2 from the germline V gene are SGHDN and FVKESK. The CDR3 runs 13 residues. The CDR3 bases are TGTGCCAGCAGCCAAAGCCTTAAGGAAAAACTGTTTTTT. Its protein is CASSQSLKEKLFF.

The chain joins TRBV18 to TRBJ2-3, with 7 bases fitting TRBD2. The CDR3 is made up of 15 amino acids. The V and J ends lost 3 bases and 2 bases, in that order; junction bases with no gene match: 5. The germline V gene has CDR1 KGHSH and CDR2 LQKENI. CDR3 in DNA: TGTGCCAGCTCACCGGTGACTAGCTCCACAGATACGCAGTATTTT. This gives the protein CASSPVTSSTDTQYF.

V usage is TRBV5-5 and J usage is TRBJ2-2, with 8 positions matching TRBD1. The CDR3 is 15 residues long. Trimming took 4 bases from V and 4 from J; bases not matched to a gene: 6. Germline assignment: CDR1 SGHKS and CDR2 YYEKEE (reference sequence). CDR3: CASSLGQGLTGELFF. In DNA, the CDR3 is TGTGCCAGCAGCCTAGGACAGGGCCTCACCGGGGAGCTGTTTTTT.

This clone was observed a handful of times. The chain joins TRBV2 to TRBJ2-3, with 12 bases matching TRBD2. The CDR3 totals 17 residues. Germline V lookup: CDR1 SNHLY, CDR2 FYNNEI. V shed 4 bases and J 5 bases; nucleotides not matched to a gene: 10. The CDR3 loop reads CASSGNLAGGLEDTQYF. The CDR3 region has the DNA TGTGCCAGCAGTGGGAATCTAGCGGGGGGGCTGGAAGATACGCAGTATTTT. The whole variable domain, remainder taken from reference TRBV2 and TRBJ2-3, is EPEVTQTPSHQVTQMGQEVILRCVPISNHLYFYWYRQILGQKVEFLVSFYNNEISEKSEIFDDQFSVERPDGSNFTLKIRSTKLEDSAMYFCASSGNLAGGLEDTQYFGPGTRLTVL.

This clone came up a few times. The chain employs TRBV9 and TRBJ1-1; the D gene is possibly TRBD1 (6 bases). CDR1 is SGDLS and CDR2 is YYNGEE in the germline V gene. With 3 bases removed from V and 4 bases from J, the gap between germline ends came to 19 bases. The CDR3 spans 16 residues. The CDR3 loop reads CASSGGTNRVPTEAFF. In DNA form, the CDR3 reads TGTGCCAGCAGCGGGGGGACGAACAGGGTTCCCACTGAAGCTTTCTTT.

The rearrangement uses TRBV5-4 and TRBJ2-3; 7 positions agree with TRBD2. With V trimmed by 0 bases and J by 3 bases, 4 bases remained unmatched. The CDR3 sequence is 15 residues long. Germline CDR1 is SGHNT and CDR2 is YYREEE (reference sequence). CDR3 sequence: CASSLAGLETDTQYF. The CDR3 region has the DNA TGTGCCAGCAGCTTGGCAGGACTAGAAACAGATACGCAGTATTTT.

This clone was detected only once. The chain couples TRBV4-1 to TRBJ1-3; D not certain. Germline V lookup: CDR1 MGHRA, CDR2 YSYEKL. The CDR3 has 17 amino acids. V lost 2 bases to trimming and J lost 0 bases, with 14 bases between them. CDR3 sequence: CASSQPSEGFSGNTIYF. The CDR3 DNA reads TGCGCCAGCAGCCAACCCTCGGAGGGCTTCTCTGGAAACACCATATATTTT.

The J gene is TRBJ2-5, the V gene TRBV30, with D possibly being TRBD2 (6 bases). Germline assignment: CDR1 GTSNPN and CDR2 SVGIG (reference sequence). The CDR3 covers 13 residues. V lost 0 bases, J lost 5 bases, and 10 bases lay in between. The CDR3 nucleotides are TGTGCCTGGAGTGTCGGGGGTTCGGAGACCCAGTACTTC. Protein product: CAWSVGGSETQYF.

This clone has only one observation. The chain recombines TRBV7-3 with TRBJ2-1; no definite D call. Trimming removed 1 base from V and 4 bases from J, with 5 bases in between. The CDR3 consists of 13 residues. Germline V gene data show CDR1 as SGHTA and CDR2 as FQGTGA. CDR3 DNA sequence: TGTGCCAGCAGCTTAAATCGGTACAATGAGCAGTTCTTC. Protein sequence: CASSLNRYNEQFF.

The V gene is TRBV7-2, the J gene TRBJ2-5; D gene unclear. The end of the DNA is better explained by TRBJ2-7, so the J call may be wrong. Per germline, CDR1 SGHTA and CDR2 FQGNSA. This CDR3 contains 14 residues. The CDR3 loop reads CASSLAVGDYEQYF. As DNA, the CDR3 is TGTGCCAGCAGCTTAGCGGTCGGAGATTACGAGCAGTACTTC.

The chain links TRBV2 to TRBJ1-5, with 8 positions matching TRBD1. The CDR3 spans 14 residues. The germline V gene encodes CDR1 SNHLY and CDR2 FYNNEI. Germline trimming cut 9 bases from V and 5 bases from J; bases unmatched to any gene: 9. CDR3 protein: CASHPGQEDQPQHF. The CDR3 DNA is TGTGCCAGTCACCCGGGACAGGAGGATCAGCCCCAGCATTTT.

V gene TRBV5-6 combines with J gene TRBJ2-1; 8 nucleotides line up with TRBD2. The CDR3 length is 17 residues. Germline trimming cut 0 bases from V and 4 bases from J; bases unmatched to any gene: 9. Germline V lookup: CDR1 SGHDT, CDR2 YYEEEE. For the CDR3, the DNA is TGTGCCAGCAGCTTGGGTCCGGGACTAGAGTTGTACAATGAGCAGTTCTTC. This translates into CASSLGPGLELYNEQFF.

The rearrangement joins TRBV5-6 to TRBJ1-1; a possible D gene is TRBD1 (5 bases). Looked up from germline, CDR1 is SGHDT and CDR2 is YYEEEE. The CDR3 has 14 residues. V gave up 0 bases and J gave up 5 bases, with 11 bases separating them. The DNA of the CDR3 is TGTGCCAGCAGCTTGGGCAGGGCCATTACTGAAGCTTTCTTT. Translation: CASSLGRAITEAFF.

The DNA of the CDR3 is TGTGCCAGTAGTGTATCGACAGGGATGAATCAGCCCCAGCATTTT. Translating it yields CASSVSTGMNQPQHF. The chain is built from TRBV19 and TRBJ1-5; TRBD1 aligns across 7 bases. CDR3 size: 15 residues. CDR1 is LNHDA, CDR2 SQIVND, per germline (reference sequence). The V gene end was trimmed by 5 bases and the J gene end by 4 bases; junction bases not matched to a gene: 8.

The chain is built from TRBV4-1 and TRBJ2-7, with D perhaps TRBD1 (6 bases). Germline lookup yields CDR1 MGHRA and CDR2 YSYEKL. The germline V and J ends were trimmed by 1 base and 5 bases, with 18 bases remaining between them. The CDR3 length is 16 residues. The CDR3 is CASSQVPARGQDEQYF. The CDR3 region has the DNA TGCGCCAGCAGCCAAGTTCCCGCCAGGGGCCAAGACGAGCAGTACTTC.